The 32 T cell receptor beta chains reported below all come from one sample, sequenced in a study of vaccination and CD4 T cells after COVID-19 (dated by TCRdb to 2022 to 2024). The sample's treatment or condition label, in plain terms: approximately 11-day PBMC culture with coronavirus spike peptide pools or control peptides (ViraFEST assay). Antigen specificity for these receptors is unknown. The receptor library was made with PCR. The sequencing machine was an Illumina iSeq 100. At the Johns Hopkins FTIC core, DNA from the cultured CD4+ T cells underwent TCR sequencing with the Oncomine TCR Beta short-read assay. Clones were called with MiXCR by TCRdb after fastp trimmed the public reads at Q25, and only in-frame beta chains were retained. Under each unique CDR3 protein, matching rows form one entry showing the most common genes and DNA. The sample yields approximately 19,000 distinct CDR3 sequences; about 39% were counted once. The top ten clonotypes cover around 13% of the sample.

Specimen: CD4+ T cells from blood, cultured in vitro. Receptors originate from a human donor who had recovered from COVID-19.

The table lists this clonotype with a few counts. The CDR3 sequence is CASSYKANSPLHF. CDR3 nucleotide sequence: TGTGCCAGCAGTTACAAGGCTAATTCACCCCTCCACTTT. The chain is built from TRBV6-5 and TRBJ1-6, with D hard to call. Trimming cost V 2 bases and J 6 bases, with 5 bases left between them. From germline, CDR1 is MNHEY and CDR2 SVGAGI. The length of the CDR3 is 13 residues.

This clonotype appeared a few times. The chain is built from TRBV6-1 and TRBJ1-6, with D perhaps matching TRBD1 (6 bases). CDR3 size: 17 residues. In germline, CDR1 is MNHNS, CDR2 SASEGT. V was clipped by 0 bases and J by 3 bases, with 12 bases between them. The CDR3 reads CASSEARQANYNSPLHF. CDR3 DNA: TGTGCCAGCAGTGAAGCACGACAGGCCAACTATAATTCACCCCTCCACTTT.

The V call is TRBV30, the J call TRBJ2-3; 7 nucleotides match TRBD2. Germline V gene data show CDR1 as GTSNPN and CDR2 as SVGIG (reference sequence). The CDR3 covers 15 residues. With V trimmed by 3 bases and J by 0 bases, 6 bases remained unmatched. CDR3 in DNA: TGTGCCTGGAGCCCACTAGCGACTAGCACAGATACGCAGTATTTT. Protein: CAWSPLATSTDTQYF.

The sample holds one count of this clonotype. The V call is TRBV6-1, the J call TRBJ2-6, with unresolved D. Germline V CDR1 and CDR2: MNHNS, SASEGT. This CDR3 contains 13 residues. Trimming removed 8 bases from V and 3 bases from J, with 8 bases in between. CDR3 bases: TGTGCCAGCCTTGGGCTTGGGGCCAACGTCCTGACTTTC. It specifies CASLGLGANVLTF.

V is TRBV6-4 and J is TRBJ1-5; no clear D. The CDR3 totals 17 residues. Germline V gene data show CDR1 as MRHNA and CDR2 as SNTAGT. V lost 4 bases to trimming and J lost 0 bases, with 16 bases between them. The CDR3 spells CASSVCRLGYSNQPQHF. CDR3 in DNA: TGTGCCAGCAGTGTTTGCAGATTGGGGTATAGCAATCAGCCCCAGCATTTT.

The V and J genes are TRBV24-1 and TRBJ2-1; D not resolved. This CDR3 spans 15 amino acids. Germline CDR1 and CDR2: KGHDR and SFDVKD. The V gene lost 5 bases and the J gene lost 6 bases, with 16 bases spanning the gap. This chain's CDR3 is CATSVLPEHCNEQFF. CDR3 coding DNA: TGTGCCACCAGTGTCCTCCCGGAACATTGCAATGAGCAGTTCTTC.

The chain uses TRBV25-1 and TRBJ2-1; 9 positions agree with TRBD1. The junction had 7 bases not matched to a gene; V was cut back by 1 base and J by 6 bases. The CDR3 covers 16 residues. From germline, CDR1 is MGHDK and CDR2 SYGVNS. CDR3 DNA sequence: TGTGCCAGCAGTGAATCGGGACAGGGCCTTAGCAATGAGCAGTTCTTC. It codes for CASSESGQGLSNEQFF.

This clonotype has only a few counts. This chain links TRBV7-2 with TRBJ2-5; 12 nucleotides align to TRBD1. Germline V gene data show CDR1 as SGHTA and CDR2 as FQGNSA. The CDR3 is 17 amino acids. V was pared by 5 bases and J by 5 bases, with 12 bases of the junction left unmatched. Written as DNA, the CDR3 is TGTGCCAGCAGCCAGAACCCCGGGACAGGGGGCTGGGAGACCCAGTACTTC. Translating it yields CASSQNPGTGGWETQYF. Filled out from reference TRBV7-2 and TRBJ2-5, the complete variable domain reads GAGVSQSPSNKVTEKGKDVELRCDPISGHTALYWYRQSLGQGLEFLIYFQGNSAPDKSGLPSDRFSAERTGGSVSTLTIQRTQQEDSAVYLCASSQNPGTGGWETQYFGPGTRLLVL.

V usage is TRBV2 and J usage is TRBJ2-7; 7 nucleotides agree with TRBD1. The length of the CDR3 is 14 residues. CDR1 is SNHLY, CDR2 FYNNEI, per germline. V gave up 7 bases and J gave up 3 bases; unmatched junction bases: 9. CDR3 amino acids: CASTLTGKGYEQYF. The CDR3 nucleotides read TGTGCCAGCACCCTGACAGGGAAGGGCTACGAGCAGTACTTC.

The chain is built from TRBV12-3 or TRBV12-4 and TRBJ1-6; 7 nucleotides line up with TRBD1. The V and J ends lost 5 bases and 6 bases, in that order; junction bases with no gene match: 7. There are 15 residues in the CDR3. The CDR3 region is CASSPRQGVNSPLHF. CDR3 DNA sequence: TGTGCCAGCAGTCCACGGCAGGGGGTTAATTCACCCCTCCACTTT.

The J gene is TRBJ2-7, the V gene TRBV20-1; D gene ambiguous. This CDR3 contains 12 residues. The germline V gene encodes CDR1 DFQATT and CDR2 SNEGSKA (reference sequence). The DNA of the CDR3 is TGCAGCGCAGATGGGCAGTCCGGCGAGCAGTACTTC. Protein sequence: CSADGQSGEQYF.

The chain links TRBV6-2 or TRBV6-3 to TRBJ2-7; 7 nucleotides match TRBD2. The V and J ends lost 6 bases and 4 bases, in that order; junction bases with no gene match: 9. This CDR3 contains 14 residues. The V gene's germline CDR1 is MNHEY and CDR2 SVGEGT. The CDR3 protein is CASRGGVSLYEQYF. The CDR3 nucleotides read TGTGCCAGCAGGGGGGGGGTGAGTCTTTACGAGCAGTACTTC.

This clonotype was picked up a small number of times. The rearrangement uses TRBV6-5 and TRBJ2-1, with a tentative D call TRBD2 (5 bases). V lost 2 bases to trimming and J lost 7 bases, with 15 bases between them. This CDR3 spans 15 amino acids. Germline V gene sequence: CDR1 MNHEY, CDR2 SVGAGI. The CDR3 region is CASSYGVTSSNEQFF. The CDR3 DNA reads as TGTGCCAGCAGTTACGGTGTTACTAGTTCAAATGAGCAGTTCTTC.

The V and J genes are TRBV28 and TRBJ1-2; 8 bases are shared with TRBD1. The CDR3 is 16 amino acids. Looked up from germline, CDR1 is MDHEN and CDR2 is SYDVKM. With 2 bases clipped from V and 3 bases from J, the junction kept 8 bases outside the gene matches. CDR3 residues: CASSLADRGGHYGYTF. For the CDR3, the DNA is TGTGCCAGCAGTTTAGCCGACAGGGGAGGGCACTATGGCTACACCTTC.

Only a few counts were recorded for this clonotype. The rearrangement links TRBV2 to TRBJ1-6, with 8 bases identical to TRBD1. J lost 6 bases, V lost 8 bases, and 9 bases had no gene match. Per germline, CDR1 SNHLY and CDR2 FYNNEI. This CDR3 spans 15 amino acids. The CDR3 nucleotides are TGTGCCAGCGGGCATACAGGGGGAAGTAATTCACCCCTCCACTTT. It codes for CASGHTGGSNSPLHF.

This clonotype was seen once. One end of the junction varies from germline; a read error may be responsible. The CDR3 spells CASSLAGTYSYEQYF. The CDR3 DNA reads as TGCGCCAGCAGTTTGGCCGGGACTTACTCCTACGAGCAGTACTTC. The chain couples TRBV5-1 to TRBJ2-7; D may be TRBD2 (6 bases). This CDR3 comprises 15 residues. Germline CDR1 reads SGHRS; CDR2 reads YFSETQ.

The V call is TRBV11-3, the J call TRBJ1-5, with D uncertain. V gave up 1 base and J gave up 5 bases, with 3 bases separating them. Per germline, CDR1 SGHNT and CDR2 YENEEA. This CDR3 is 12 amino acids long. The CDR3 DNA is TGTGCCAGCAGCTTAGGGGATCAGCCCCAGCATTTT. Amino acid sequence: CASSLGDQPQHF. Filled out from reference TRBV11-3 and TRBJ1-5, the complete variable domain reads EAGVVQSPRYKIIEKKQPVAFWCNPISGHNTLYWYLQNLGQGPELLIRYENEEAVDDSQLPKDRFSAERLKGVDSTLKIQPAELGDSAVYLCASSLGDQPQHFGDGTRLSIL.

This chain connects TRBV21-1 to TRBJ2-7; the tabulated D call, TRBD1, remains unverified against the DNA. TRBV21-1 is noted as a pseudogene. The CDR3 covers 15 residues. The CDR3: CASTQGLGQGYEQYF. CDR3 bases: TGTGCCAGCACCCAGGGTTTGGGACAGGGCTACGAGCAGTACTTC.

This clonotype showed up just a few times. This chain joins TRBV11-2 and TRBJ1-1; 7 nucleotides match TRBD1. The CDR3 spans 14 residues. Germline lookup yields CDR1 SGHAT and CDR2 FQNNGV. The ends lost 5 bases at V and 4 bases at J; junction bases unmatched: 7. As DNA, the CDR3 is TGTGCCAGCAGCCTTAACAGGGGCAGCACTGAAGCTTTCTTT. It is translated as CASSLNRGSTEAFF.

The V call is TRBV29-1, the J call TRBJ1-1; TRBD1 matches 8 bases. The CDR3 covers 11 residues. Germline V gives CDR1 SQVTM, CDR2 ANQGSEA. Trimming cost V 7 bases and J 6 bases; bases outside gene matches: 4. The CDR3, as DNA: TGCAGCGCTGGACAGGGAGCTGAAGCTTTCTTT. This translates into CSAGQGAEAFF.

This clonotype was counted a few times. J is TRBJ2-3 and V is TRBV20-1, with 10 bases aligning to TRBD2. V shed 0 bases and J 0 bases; nucleotides not matched to a gene: 9. The CDR3 totals 18 residues. Germline V gene sequence: CDR1 DFQATT, CDR2 SNEGSKA (reference sequence). Here the CDR3 reads CSARDPSSGGASTDTQYF. The CDR3 nucleotides are TGCAGTGCTAGAGATCCTTCAAGCGGGGGGGCCAGCACAGATACGCAGTATTTT.

The chain couples TRBV24-1 to TRBJ2-7, with 9 bases aligning to TRBD2. The trim removed 4 bases at V and 2 bases at J, leaving 5 bases unmatched. Germline values: CDR1 KGHDR, CDR2 SFDVKD. There are 15 residues in the CDR3. The CDR3: CATSETGGGAYEQYF. CDR3 in DNA: TGTGCCACCAGTGAAACTGGCGGGGGGGCCTACGAGCAGTACTTC.

The chain uses TRBV9 and TRBJ2-7; D remains unclear. Trimming removed 4 bases from V and 3 bases from J, with 11 bases in between. There are 13 residues in the CDR3. Germline V gene data show CDR1 as SGDLS and CDR2 as YYNGEE. The CDR3 region has the DNA TGTGCCAGCAGCCGGGTTGGAGACTACGAGCAGTACTTC. Encoded protein: CASSRVGDYEQYF. Full variable domain (missing parts from reference TRBV9 and TRBJ2-7): DSGVTQTPKHLITATGQRVTLRCSPRSGDLSVYWYQQSLDQGLQFLIQYYNGEERAKGNILERFSAQQFPDLHSELNLSSLELGDSALYFCASSRVGDYEQYFGPGTRLTVT.

V and J are TRBV6-1 and TRBJ1-3; D ambiguous. Trimming removed 6 bases from V and 0 bases from J, with 12 bases in between. CDR3 length: 15 residues. Germline CDR1 and CDR2: MNHNS and SASEGT. CDR3 in DNA: TGTGCCAGCAGCCAAGGACCGAGCTCTGGAAACACCATATATTTT. The encoded protein is CASSQGPSSGNTIYF.

The chain is built from TRBV28 and TRBJ1-6; D not resolved. Trimming removed 4 bases from V and 4 bases from J, with 11 bases in between. Per germline, CDR1 MDHEN and CDR2 SYDVKM. The CDR3 runs 15 residues. CDR3 residues: CASSSPQAYNSPLHF. CDR3 sequence (DNA): TGTGCCAGCAGTTCCCCGCAGGCTTATAATTCACCCCTCCACTTT.

This clonotype was observed once. V is TRBV28 and J is TRBJ2-5, with TRBD2 matching 7 bases. The J segment lost 4 bases and the V segment lost 6 bases, leaving 8 bases of the junction unmatched. Germline V gives CDR1 MDHEN, CDR2 SYDVKM. The CDR3 covers 14 residues. Here the CDR3 DNA reads TGTGCCAGCAGCAGCTGGGGCGGGAGAGAGACCCAGTACTTC. Translated, it gives CASSSWGGRETQYF. The whole variable domain, filled in from reference TRBV28 and TRBJ2-5, reads DVKVTQSSRYLVKRTGEKVFLECVQDMDHENMFWYRQDPGLGLRLIYFSYDVKMKEKGDIPEGYSVSREKKERFSLILESASTNQTSMYLCASSSWGGRETQYFGPGTRLLVL.

This clonotype was counted only a few times. V is TRBV6-1 and J is TRBJ2-7, with 7 bases identical to TRBD1. J gave up 5 bases and V 2 bases, and 6 bases lay outside the gene matches. The germline V gene encodes CDR1 MNHNS and CDR2 SASEGT. This CDR3 has 14 residues. The CDR3 DNA is TGTGCCAGCAGTGAAAGGTACAGGGGCGACGAGCAGTACTTC. It codes for CASSERYRGDEQYF.

The chain joins TRBV10-3 to TRBJ2-3; 12 nucleotides agree with TRBD2. V shed 4 bases and J 5 bases; nucleotides not matched to a gene: 7. The length of the CDR3 is 16 residues. The V gene's germline CDR1 is ENHRY and CDR2 SYGVKD. DNA for the CDR3: TGTGCCATCAGTGTTCTAGCGGGGGGGCCGGAAGATACGCAGTATTTT. This translates into CAISVLAGGPEDTQYF.

DNA for the CDR3: TGTGCCAGCAGTAAGGGGACCACAGATACGCAGTATTTT. It codes for CASSKGTTDTQYF. The chain links TRBV9 to TRBJ2-3, with D perhaps being TRBD1 or TRBD2 (5 bases each). Trimming took off 5 bases at V and 2 bases at J, with 9 bases between the two ends. The V gene's germline CDR1 is SGDLS and CDR2 YYNGEE. The CDR3 covers 13 residues.

This chain joins TRBV7-9 and TRBJ1-6; 11 nucleotides line up with TRBD1. Germline lookup yields CDR1 SEHNR and CDR2 FQNEAQ (reference sequence). The CDR3 is made up of 15 amino acids. V shed 4 bases, J shed 6 bases, and the junction held 2 bases outside the gene matches. As DNA, the CDR3 is TGTGCCAGCAGCTCGGGACAGGGGGTTAATTCACCCCTCCACTTT. The encoded protein is CASSSGQGVNSPLHF. Full variable domain (outside the CDR3, taken from reference TRBV7-9 and TRBJ1-6): DTGVSQNPRHKITKRGQNVTFRCDPISEHNRLYWYRQTLGQGPEFLTYFQNEAQLEKSRLLSDRFSAERPKGSFSTLEIQRTEQGDSAMYLCASSSGQGVNSPLHFGNGTRLTVT.

This clonotype occurred a few times. The CDR3 loop reads CASSQDLRQGVVTQYF. The CDR3 DNA reads as TGTGCCAGCAGCCAAGATCTCCGGCAGGGGGTGGTAACCCAGTACTTC. The V and J genes are TRBV14 and TRBJ2-5, with 7 bases fitting TRBD1. V lost 0 bases and J lost 8; bases outside the gene matches: 12. The CDR3 consists of 16 residues. Germline V gene sequence: CDR1 SGHDN, CDR2 FVKESK.

This clonotype was picked up a small number of times. The V call is TRBV27, the J call TRBJ1-5; no firm D call. The V end lost 5 bases, the J end lost 6 bases, and 8 bases lay between the germline ends. The CDR3 loop spans 12 amino acids. CDR1 and CDR2 (germline): MNHEY, SMNVEV (reference sequence). CDR3 coding DNA: TGTGCCAGCAGTGCCCTTGGTCAGCCCCAGCATTTT. This translates into CASSALGQPQHF.